Below, one T cell receptor beta chain is given with its context. What it binds is unknown. The V gene end was trimmed by 6 bases and the J gene end by 0 bases; junction bases not matched to a gene: 5. This CDR3 spans 14 amino acids. Germline CDR1 reads DFQATT; CDR2 reads SNEGSKA (reference sequence). A single record per CDR3 protein comes from TCRdb applying MiXCR to the reads. This table has 200,000 to 250,000 distinct CDR3 sequences, under 25% appearing once. This record comes from a study of T cell repertoires in cytomegalovirus infection. Overall study context: Public TCR beta signatures provided an indication of both CMV infection and a matching HLA type. Study-wide results and limits: Summed frequency of shared TCR beta families picked out CMV carriers who also had the relevant HLA. The ex vivo response was dominated by HLA-C-restricted CMV-specific TCR beta clonotypes.

Sequenced input: CD8+ T cells from PBMCs. The V call is TRBV20-1, the J call TRBJ2-1; TRBD2 matches 7 bases. The clonotype was recovered from a human donor in good health (CMV status not recorded). Some clones in this sample may be carry-over from other donors' samples. The CDR3 sequence: CSARSGDSYNEQFF. The DNA for the CDR3 is TGCAGTGCCCGAAGCGGGGACTCCTACAATGAGCAGTTCTTC.